This is a list of T cell receptor beta chains from one sample in a study of CD8 T cells in ankylosing spondylitis. TCRdb called the 5' RACE reads again in MiXCR, with one record for every CDR3 protein. The profile shows tens of thousands of distinct CDR3 sequences, approximately 17% of them singletons. The sample comprised blood. All receptors derive from a male donor with ankylosing spondylitis or in good health (not recorded which). Each CDR3 is given with its conserved first and last residue. A D gene is named only where the DNA matches it firmly.

j_call | v_call | d_call | cdr3_aa
TRBJ2-3 | TRBV7-3 | . | CASSLRAGTDTQYF
TRBJ2-3 | TRBV20-1 | TRBD1 | CSASPDRGPFTDTQYF
TRBJ2-1 | TRBV29-1 | . | CSVGTAGENEQFF
TRBJ2-1 | TRBV29-1 | . | CSVETDYNEQFF
TRBJ2-1 | TRBV20-1 | TRBD1 | CSARGTGQHEQFF
TRBJ1-4 | TRBV29-1 | . | CSAWTARNEKLFF
TRBJ2-3 | TRBV2 | . | CASSGVRDPRKDTQYF
TRBJ2-7 | TRBV20-1 | . | CSAKPSGILYEQYF
TRBJ2-1 | TRBV11-2 | TRBD2 | CASSRSGDSYNEQFF
TRBJ1-1 | TRBV4-3 | . | CASSQEQGVNTEAFF
TRBJ2-7 | TRBV12-3/TRBV12-4 | . | CASSPSGVEQYF
TRBJ2-3 | TRBV13 | . | CASSSTERADTQYF
TRBJ2-2 | TRBV6-5 | . | CASSYKKARPGELFF
TRBJ2-6 | TRBV12-3/TRBV12-4 | . | CASSNTGDSSGANVLTF
TRBJ2-2 | TRBV10-3 | . | CATALGSTNTGELFF
TRBJ2-2 | TRBV27 | . | CASSLGFYTGELFF
TRBJ2-6 | TRBV28 | . | CASKGGANVLTF
TRBJ2-1 | TRBV5-1 | . | CASSLETYNEQFF
TRBJ2-2 | TRBV29-1 | . | CSVREFGTGELFF
TRBJ2-1 | TRBV7-9 | . | CASSPPWREYNEQFF
TRBJ2-2 | TRBV20-1 | TRBD1 | CSARGAGGLTGELFF
TRBJ2-3 | TRBV29-1 | TRBD1 | CSAGQGTNTQYF
TRBJ2-1 | TRBV5-1 | . | CASREGFYYNEQFF
TRBJ2-1 | TRBV5-5 | TRBD2 | CASSLTSGRANEQFF
TRBJ2-3 | TRBV20-1 | TRBD2 | CSAPPAKPGLAGLDTQYF
TRBJ2-7 | TRBV28 | . | CASSTRLTEQYF
TRBJ2-1 | TRBV9 | TRBD2 | CASSPLGLAYNEQFF
TRBJ2-7 | TRBV5-1 | . | CASSPGRNSYEQYF
TRBJ2-3 | TRBV3-1 | . | CASSLASTDTQYF
TRBJ1-4 | TRBV2 | . | CASSSGRGNVDEKLFF
TRBJ2-1 | TRBV6-5 | TRBD1 | CASSYSGQRIYNEQFF
TRBJ2-1 | TRBV20-1 | TRBD1 | CSASARDRALNEQFF
TRBJ2-7 | TRBV6-5 | . | CASSRPNTKQYF
TRBJ2-1 | TRBV7-9 | TRBD2 | CASSWTSGRGEQFF
TRBJ1-4 | TRBV20-1 | . | CSASQSTNEKLFF
TRBJ1-2 | TRBV28 | . | CASTSGRNYGYTF
TRBJ1-4 | TRBV29-1 | . | CSVRTVLTEKLFF
TRBJ2-2 | TRBV10-3 | . | CAIPRVGGTNTGELFF
TRBJ2-6 | TRBV5-5 | . | CASSSGANVLTF
TRBJ1-4 | TRBV29-1 | TRBD1 | CSVRQGATVNEKLFF
TRBJ1-2 | TRBV6-5 | TRBD1 | CASSLLRTGHYGYTF
TRBJ1-4 | TRBV28 | . | CASRSPGATNEKLFF
TRBJ2-3 | TRBV14 | . | CASSPLGRTTDTQYF
TRBJ2-1 | TRBV7-2 | . | CASSLVGPYNEQFF
TRBJ1-1 | TRBV5-1 | TRBD1 | CASSLLVTGGETEAFF
TRBJ1-1 | TRBV4-3 | . | CASSQMAGRNTEAFF
TRBJ2-3 | TRBV20-1 | . | CSARGPSTSTDTQYF
TRBJ1-5 | TRBV20-1 | . | CSASPPGRFGNQPQHF
TRBJ2-2 | TRBV12-3/TRBV12-4 | TRBD2 | CASSFQTSGKNTGELFF
TRBJ1-4 | TRBV20-1 | . | CSAVDSLGREKLFF
TRBJ1-4 | TRBV12-3/TRBV12-4 | . | CASSAGQRLPGEKLFF